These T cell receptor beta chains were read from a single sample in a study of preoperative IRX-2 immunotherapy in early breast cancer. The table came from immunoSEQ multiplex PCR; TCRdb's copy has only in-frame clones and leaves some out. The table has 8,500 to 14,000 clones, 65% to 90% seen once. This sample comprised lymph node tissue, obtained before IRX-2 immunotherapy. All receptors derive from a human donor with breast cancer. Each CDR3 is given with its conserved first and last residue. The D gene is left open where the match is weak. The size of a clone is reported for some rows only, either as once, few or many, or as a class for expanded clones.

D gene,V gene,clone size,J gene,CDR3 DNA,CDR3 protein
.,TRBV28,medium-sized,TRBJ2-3,TGTGCCAGCAGTTACCGCCTTGGAAGCACAGATACGCAGTATTTT,CASSYRLGSTDTQYF
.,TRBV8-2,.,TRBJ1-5,TGTGCCAGCAGCTCCCTCCAAAGGGGGCAAATGAATCAGCCCCAGCATTTT,CASSSLQRGQMNQPQHF
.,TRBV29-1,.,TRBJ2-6,TGCAGCGCTGCCATCCGGGAGTCTGGGGCCAACGTCCTGACTTTC,CSAAIRESGANVLTF
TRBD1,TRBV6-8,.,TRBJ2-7,TGTGCCATCAGAGAAGAAGACAGGGCCTACGAGCAGTACTTC,CAIREEDRAYEQYF
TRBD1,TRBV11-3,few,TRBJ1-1,TGTGCCAGCAGATCACCTACAGGGGTGAACACTGAAGCTTTCTTT,CASRSPTGVNTEAFF
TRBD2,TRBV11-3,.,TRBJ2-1,TGTGCCAGCAGCTTCCGTAGCGGGATATTAGGTAATGAGCAGTTCTTC,CASSFRSGILGNEQFF
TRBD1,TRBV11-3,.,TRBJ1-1,TGTGCCAGCAGCCTTGACAGGGCCAACACTGAAGCTTTCTTT,CASSLDRANTEAFF
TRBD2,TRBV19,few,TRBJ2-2,TGTGCCAGTAGTATTGAGCGGGACAACACCGGGGAGCTGTTTTTT,CASSIERDNTGELFF
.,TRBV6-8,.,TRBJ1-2,TGTGCCAGCAAAACCGTCAGGAACTATGGCTACACCTTC,CASKTVRNYGYTF
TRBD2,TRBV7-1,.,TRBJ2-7,TGTGCCAGCAGCTTAGTTCCGGGAGGGCCCTCCGAGCAGTACTTC,CASSLVPGGPSEQYF
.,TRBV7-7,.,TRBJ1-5,TGTGCCAGCAGCTTACCCCCTGGGCCAACTGGCCAGCCCCAGCATTTT,CASSLPPGPTGQPQHF
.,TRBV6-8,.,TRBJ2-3,TGTGCCAGCAGTTACCAGGAAGATACGCAGTATTTT,CASSYQEDTQYF
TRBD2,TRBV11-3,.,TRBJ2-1,TGTGCCAGCAGCCCGGGACTAGCACGGAATGAGCAGTTCTTC,CASSPGLARNEQFF
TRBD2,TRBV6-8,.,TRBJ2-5,TGTGCCAGCAGTACCACGGGACTAGCGGGAGGGGAGACCCAGTACTTC,CASSTTGLAGGETQYF
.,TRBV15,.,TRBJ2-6,TGTGCCACCAGCAGGGACATAGCCTCTGGGGCCAACGTCCTGACTTTC,CATSRDIASGANVLTF
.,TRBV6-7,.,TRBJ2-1,TGTGCCAGCAGTTATCCCAACGAGCAGTTCTTC,CASSYPNEQFF
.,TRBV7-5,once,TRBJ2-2,TGTGCCAGCAGCTTGAGACACACGACCGGGGAGCTGTTTTTT,CASSLRHTTGELFF
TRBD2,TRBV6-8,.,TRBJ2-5,TGTGCCAGCAGTTACCTCCCCCTAGCGGGAGTAACAGAGACCCAGTACTTC,CASSYLPLAGVTETQYF
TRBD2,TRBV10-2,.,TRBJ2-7,TGCGCCAGCAGCACGGGACTAGCCTACGAGCAGTACTTC,CASSTGLAYEQYF
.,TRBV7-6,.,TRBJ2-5,TGTGCCAGCAGCGAATTGAGGAGAGGGGAAGGAGAGACCCAGTACTTC,CASSELRRGEGETQYF
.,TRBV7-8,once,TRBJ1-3,TGTGCCAGCAGTCCAAACCTCGGAAACACCATATATTTT,CASSPNLGNTIYF
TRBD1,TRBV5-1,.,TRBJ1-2,TGCGCCAGCAGCTTGTTCGGGACAGGGGAGCGTGGCTACACCTTC,CASSLFGTGERGYTF